This record concerns one T cell receptor beta chain sequence. What it binds is unknown. Each patient got pembrolizumab 200 mg every 3 weeks or cemiplimab 350 mg every 2 weeks. The CDR3 loop spans 15 amino acids. CDR1 is SGHNT and CDR2 is YYREEE in the germline V gene (reference sequence). Deletions cut 4 bases from V and 1 base from J, with 14 bases between. The sample is drawn from a study of T cells in tumors after PD-1 blockade. Study findings and constraints: Peripheral recruitment is suggested, as some novel exhausted tumor clones were in pre-treatment blood. Expanded exhausted CD8+ clones after therapy were mostly novel clonotypes.

TCRdb's copy holds only in-frame clones and misses some; the assay was immunoSEQ multiplex PCR. Counted here are about 15,000 clones, 55% to 75% occurring once; the ten biggest clones make up around a third. The receptor was isolated from a human donor with cutaneous squamous cell carcinoma. Here the sequenced sample was tumor tissue, taken after anti-PD-1 treatment. The J gene is TRBJ2-5, the V gene TRBV5-4; the D gene is possibly TRBD1 (5 bases). CDR3: CASSHPVTGQETQYF. CDR3 DNA: TGTGCCAGCAGCCACCCGGTAACAGGCCAAGAGACCCAGTACTTC.